This passage covers 12 T cell receptor beta chains from one sample sequenced in a study of blood T cells in healthy people across ages. The use of a sample-barcoded 5' primer and a J-beta primer mix characterized a second PCR of about 7 to 12 cycles. Using its own MiXCR run on the 5' RACE reads, TCRdb lists one record per CDR3 protein. The sample records some 790,000 distinct CDR3 sequences, 25% to 35% being singletons. Sample: blood. These receptors all stem from a woman of 80 years or more in good health.

This chain uses TRBV5-5 with TRBJ2-6; D remains ambiguous. Germline V gene lookup returns CDR1 SGHKS and CDR2 YYEKEE (reference sequence). This CDR3 region has 15 residues. Trimming pared 2 bases from V and 2 bases from J, leaving 8 bases between. The chain's CDR3 is CASSFVRTGANVLTF. In nucleotides, the CDR3 is TGTGCCAGCAGCTTTGTGAGGACTGGGGCCAACGTCCTGACTTTC.

V gene TRBV6-2 or TRBV6-3 combines with J gene TRBJ2-7; 8 bases are shared with TRBD1. There are 13 residues in the CDR3. CDR1 is MNHEY and CDR2 is SVGEGT in the germline V gene. J was trimmed by 9 bases and V by 7 bases; bases with no gene match: 11. The CDR3 bases are TGTGCCAGCAATTCGGGACAGGACTATGTGCAGTACTTC. Its translation: CASNSGQDYVQYF.

This clonotype was recorded at least ten times. The chain combines TRBV4-3 with TRBJ2-4; 9 bases agree with TRBD1. The V and J ends lost 0 bases and 9 bases, in that order; junction bases with no gene match: 6. From germline, CDR1 is LGHNA and CDR2 YSLEER. This CDR3 region has 15 residues. The CDR3 here is CASSQDLTGGTIQYF. CDR3 sequence (DNA): TGCGCCAGCAGCCAAGATTTGACAGGGGGGACCATTCAGTACTTC.

This clonotype was observed many times. This chain links TRBV7-2 with TRBJ2-3; 7 bases align to TRBD1. V lost 2 bases, J lost 0 bases, and 8 bases stayed unmatched. Germline CDR1 SGHTA, CDR2 FQGNSA. The CDR3 totals 17 residues. CDR3: CASSLTGTVLSTDTQYF. DNA for the CDR3: TGTGCCAGCAGCTTAACAGGGACAGTCTTGAGCACAGATACGCAGTATTTT.

Regarding this clonotype: This may be a read error, as it is one base from a much larger clone. The J gene is TRBJ1-2, the V gene TRBV5-1; 9 positions match TRBD1. Germline trimming cut 9 bases from V and 4 bases from J; bases unmatched to any gene: 13. CDR1 is SGHRS, CDR2 YFSETQ, per germline. The CDR3 length is 15 residues. In nucleotides, the CDR3 is TGCGCCAACAGGCCCGTACAGGGGGCCCCCTATGGCTACACCTTC. It is translated as CANRPVQGAPYGYTF. The full variable domain, with the rest looked up from reference TRBV5-1 and TRBJ1-2, is KAGVTQTPRYLIKTRGQQVTLSCSPISGHRSVSWYQQTPGQGLQFLFEYFSETQRNKGNFPGRFSGRQFSNSRSEMNVSTLELGDSALYLCANRPVQGAPYGYTFGSGTRLTVV.

The gene calls are TRBV7-2 and TRBJ2-3; either TRBD1 or TRBD2 may fit D (6 bases each). Germline V gene lookup returns CDR1 SGHTA and CDR2 FQGNSA. The CDR3 is made up of 15 amino acids. V was shortened by 1 base and J by 4 bases, with 12 bases between the two germline ends. The CDR3 coding sequence is TGTGCCAGCAGCTTAGTTCGGGGGCACCCAGATACGCAGTATTTT. This encodes CASSLVRGHPDTQYF.

This clonotype was detected only a few times. The rearrangement links TRBV7-6 to TRBJ2-5; possibly TRBD2 for D (6 bases). This CDR3 contains 15 residues. V lost 2 bases and J 4 bases, leaving 14 bases between the germline ends. Germline V CDR1 and CDR2: SGHVS, FNYEAQ. In DNA form, the CDR3 reads TGTGCCAGCAGCTTAATCGTGGGGGGAGGAGAGACCCAGTACTTC. The encoded protein is CASSLIVGGGETQYF. The full variable domain, with the rest looked up from reference TRBV7-6 and TRBJ2-5, is GAGVSQSPRYKVTKRGQDVALRCDPISGHVSLYWYRQALGQGPEFLTYFNYEAQQDKSGLPNDRFSAERPEGSISTLTIQRTEQRDSAMYRCASSLIVGGGETQYFGPGTRLLVL.

This clonotype was observed at least ten times. V usage is TRBV25-1 and J usage is TRBJ1-2; TRBD1 aligns across 7 bases. J gave up 1 base and V 2 bases, and 4 bases lay outside the gene matches. Per the germline V gene, CDR1 is MGHDK and CDR2 is SYGVNS. The CDR3 covers 15 residues. The CDR3 here is CASSEPHRGNYGYTF. The CDR3, as DNA: TGTGCCAGCAGTGAACCTCACAGGGGTAACTATGGCTACACCTTC.

V usage is TRBV5-1 and J usage is TRBJ2-1; possibly TRBD1 for D (6 bases). Trimming removed 2 bases at V and 3 bases at J, with 12 bases between. The germline V gene has CDR1 SGHRS and CDR2 YFSETQ. The CDR3 totals 15 residues. In nucleotides, the CDR3 is TGCGCCAGCAGCTTTAGACAGGCGAACTACAATGAGCAGTTCTTC. Translated: CASSFRQANYNEQFF.

V and J are TRBV5-6 and TRBJ1-5; TRBD1 is a possible D gene (5 bases). CDR1 SGHDT and CDR2 YYEEEE come from the germline V gene. With 0 bases removed from V and 7 bases from J, the gap between germline ends came to 14 bases. CDR3 size: 15 residues. The CDR3 bases are TGTGCCAGCAGCTTGGGGGGCAGGGACCGGCAGCCCCAGCATTTT. This sequence encodes CASSLGGRDRQPQHF.

In its sample, this clonotype was seen many times. V usage is TRBV4-1 and J usage is TRBJ2-6; D is unclear. Trimming removed 6 bases at V and 0 bases at J, with 12 bases between. The CDR3 is 16 amino acids. CDR1 is MGHRA, CDR2 YSYEKL, per germline. The CDR3 region has the DNA TGCGCCAGCAGTCCGAACCGGTACTCTGGGGCCAACGTCCTGACTTTC. This translates into CASSPNRYSGANVLTF.

The chain recombines TRBV20-1 with TRBJ1-5; 7 bases are shared with TRBD1. Germline CDR1 and CDR2: DFQATT and SNEGSKA (reference sequence). This CDR3 contains 16 residues. Unmatched junction bases numbered 15, after V lost 5 bases and J lost 5 bases. CDR3 amino acids: CSAVDLSETGYQPQHF. The CDR3, as DNA: TGCAGTGCTGTAGACCTCTCTGAGACAGGGTATCAGCCCCAGCATTTT.